Following are 25 T cell receptor beta chains from one sample sequenced in a study of blood T cell repertoires in COVID-19. Sequencing used immunoSEQ multiplex PCR; TCRdb keeps in-frame clones, though not all of them. This table holds under 250,000 clones, over 65% found once. Material: peripheral blood. These receptors all stem from a woman aged 70 to 79 with active or convalescent COVID-19.

The chain has TRBV11-2 and TRBJ1-2; a weak D match, TRBD1 (5 bases). V lost 4 bases to trimming and J lost 9 bases, with 21 bases between them. This CDR3 spans 15 amino acids. Germline CDR1 is SGHAT and CDR2 is FQNNGV. The chain's CDR3 is CASSSQLAGRRSYTF. CDR3 nucleotides: TGTGCCAGCAGCTCACAACTCGCAGGGCGCAGAAGCTACACCTTC.

This clone was recorded only once. The rearrangement joins TRBV5-1 to TRBJ2-7, with D uncertain. Looked up from germline, CDR1 is SGHRS and CDR2 is YFSETQ. The CDR3 consists of 13 residues. Trimming took off 2 bases at V and 2 bases at J, with 8 bases between the two ends. CDR3 in DNA: TGCGCCAGCAGCTTTAGTGATCCCTACGAGCAGTACTTC. Residues: CASSFSDPYEQYF. The full variable domain, its missing parts supplied by reference TRBV5-1 and TRBJ2-7, is KAGVTQTPRYLIKTRGQQVTLSCSPISGHRSVSWYQQTPGQGLQFLFEYFSETQRNKGNFPGRFSGRQFSNSRSEMNVSTLELGDSALYLCASSFSDPYEQYFGPGTRLTVT.

The V call is TRBV5-1, the J call TRBJ2-2, with TRBD1 matching 7 bases. CDR1 SGHRS and CDR2 YFSETQ come from the germline V gene. The CDR3 loop spans 16 amino acids. The trim removed 3 bases at V and 2 bases at J, leaving 7 bases unmatched. The CDR3 coding sequence is TGCGCCAGCAGCTCCGGAACAGGGGTCAACACCGGGGAGCTGTTTTTT. It codes for CASSSGTGVNTGELFF.

The chain joins TRBV27 to TRBJ1-1; D not certain. Germline values: CDR1 MNHEY, CDR2 SMNVEV (reference sequence). The CDR3 runs 14 residues. With 1 base removed from V and 5 bases from J, the gap between germline ends came to 11 bases. The CDR3 sequence: CASSLYGEYTEAFF. The CDR3 DNA reads as TGTGCCAGCAGTTTATATGGGGAGTATACTGAAGCTTTCTTT.

The chain employs TRBV18 and TRBJ2-5; 9 nucleotides agree with TRBD1. This CDR3 has 14 residues. V lost 3 bases to trimming and J lost 5 bases; unmatched junction nucleotides: 4. Germline loops: CDR1 KGHSH, CDR2 LQKENI. CDR3 region: CASSPGQGVETQYF. DNA for the CDR3: TGTGCCAGCTCACCGGGACAGGGAGTGGAGACCCAGTACTTC.

V gene TRBV15 combines with J gene TRBJ2-1; 10 nucleotides line up with TRBD1. The germline V gene has CDR1 LNHNV and CDR2 YYDKDF (reference sequence). The V and J ends lost 0 bases and 15 bases, in that order; junction bases with no gene match: 5. The CDR3 contains 13 residues. The CDR3 bases are TGTGCCACCAGCAGAGAGATTGGGACAGGGGTGTTCTTC. Its protein product is CATSREIGTGVFF.

The chain is built from TRBV12-3 or TRBV12-4 and TRBJ1-1; maybe TRBD1 (6 bases). CDR3 size: 13 residues. The V end lost 5 bases, the J end lost 6 bases, and 13 bases lay between the germline ends. The CDR3 region has the DNA TGTGCCAGCAGTCCCTCCCAGGGGTCTGAAGCTTTCTTT. As protein: CASSPSQGSEAFF.

The chain couples TRBV20-1 to TRBJ1-4; 9 nucleotides line up with TRBD1. This CDR3 contains 16 residues. CDR1 and CDR2 (germline): DFQATT, SNEGSKA (reference sequence). V was clipped by 3 bases and J by 8 bases; unmatched bases: 13. CDR3 region: CSASNKLGTGWEKLFF. CDR3 nucleotides: TGCAGTGCTAGTAATAAGCTCGGGACAGGGTGGGAAAAACTGTTTTTT.

V usage is TRBV13 and J usage is TRBJ1-2, with D uncertain. This CDR3 has 15 residues. V was pared by 5 bases and J by 0 bases, with 13 bases between. The V gene's germline CDR1 is PRHDT and CDR2 FYEKMQ (reference sequence). The CDR3 DNA reads as TGTGCCAGCAGCAGTGGTAGGAGAGCTAACTATGGCTACACCTTC. As protein: CASSSGRRANYGYTF.

The chain employs TRBV5-6 and TRBJ1-1, with D tentatively TRBD1 (5 bases). Trimming cost V 2 bases and J 1 base, with 9 bases left between them. Germline lookup yields CDR1 SGHDT and CDR2 YYEEEE. There are 14 residues in the CDR3. The CDR3, as DNA: TGTGCCAGCAGCTTCAGGGTGCGGAACACTGAAGCTTTCTTT. Its protein product is CASSFRVRNTEAFF.

The V gene is TRBV10-3, the J gene TRBJ2-7; 9 bases agree with TRBD2. Per germline, CDR1 ENHRY and CDR2 SYGVKD. The ends lost 5 bases at V and 7 bases at J; junction bases unmatched: 9. The CDR3 covers 14 residues. The CDR3 sequence is CAISRLREGGEQYF. In DNA form, the CDR3 reads TGTGCCATCAGTCGGTTGCGGGAGGGCGGGGAGCAGTACTTC.

The rearrangement uses TRBV2 and TRBJ2-1; 7 bases fit TRBD2. V shed 2 bases and J 4 bases; nucleotides not matched to a gene: 8. The CDR3 totals 16 residues. Germline V CDR1 and CDR2: SNHLY, FYNNEI. This CDR3 reads CASSEWEGMTYNEQFF. In nucleotides, the CDR3 is TGTGCCAGCAGTGAATGGGAGGGCATGACATACAATGAGCAGTTCTTC.

The chain combines TRBV10-3 with TRBJ2-3; tentative D call: TRBD2 (5 bases). The CDR3 totals 16 residues. V gave up 6 bases and J gave up 0 bases, with 16 bases separating them. Germline V lookup: CDR1 ENHRY, CDR2 SYGVKD. The CDR3, as DNA: TGTGCCATCAGCCCTACTAGACCCGCTAGCACAGATACGCAGTATTTT. Encoded protein: CAISPTRPASTDTQYF.

The V and J genes are TRBV19 and TRBJ1-2; D is possibly TRBD1 (5 bases). The length of the CDR3 is 17 residues. Trimming cost V 6 bases and J 0 bases, with 20 bases left between them. Germline lookup yields CDR1 LNHDA and CDR2 SQIVND (reference sequence). The CDR3 loop reads CASSPAGVGRANYGYTF. CDR3 in DNA: TGTGCCAGTAGCCCCGCGGGGGTAGGCCGAGCTAACTATGGCTACACCTTC.

This sequence joins TRBV11-2 and TRBJ1-2, with TRBD1 matching 7 bases. With V trimmed by 6 bases and J by 1 base, 5 bases remained unmatched. This CDR3 is built from 14 residues. CDR1 and CDR2 from the germline V gene are SGHAT and FQNNGV. The CDR3 coding sequence is TGTGCCAGCAGTAAGGACAGGCTTAACTATGGCTACACCTTC. Its protein product is CASSKDRLNYGYTF. The full variable domain, rest sourced from reference TRBV11-2 and TRBJ1-2, is EAGVAQSPRYKIIEKRQSVAFWCNPISGHATLYWYQQILGQGPKLLIQFQNNGVVDDSQLPKDRFSAERLKGVDSTLKIQPAKLEDSAVYLCASSKDRLNYGYTFGSGTRLTVV.

The chain combines TRBV24-1 with TRBJ2-3, with a possible D match to TRBD2 (5 bases). The CDR3 sequence is 13 residues long. Germline V gene sequence: CDR1 KGHDR, CDR2 SFDVKD. Trimming shortened V by 4 bases and J by 3 bases, and 7 bases separated the two germline ends. The CDR3 DNA sequence: TGTGCCACCAGTGAAGCGGAAACAGATACGCAGTATTTT. Protein sequence: CATSEAETDTQYF.

The chain combines TRBV18 with TRBJ2-1; tentatively, D is TRBD2 (5 bases). Germline CDR1 is KGHSH and CDR2 is LQKENI. The CDR3 is 18 amino acids. V was pared by 3 bases and J by 2 bases, with 20 bases between. CDR3 nucleotide sequence: TGTGCCAGCTCACCGGGAGACTTCAGCCCCCTCACCTACAATGAGCAGTTCTTC. The encoded protein is CASSPGDFSPLTYNEQFF.

This chain joins TRBV10-3 and TRBJ2-1, with 9 bases fitting TRBD2. The CDR3 runs to 13 residues. The J segment lost 8 bases and the V segment lost 9 bases, leaving 8 bases of the junction unmatched. Germline V gives CDR1 ENHRY, CDR2 SYGVKD. The CDR3 protein is CAMASGKAHEQFF. The CDR3 bases are TGTGCCATGGCTAGCGGGAAGGCGCATGAGCAGTTCTTC.

The rearrangement uses TRBV2 and TRBJ1-5; 7 bases map to TRBD1. Germline CDR1 reads SNHLY; CDR2 reads FYNNEI. This CDR3 region has 14 residues. Trimming removed 8 bases from V and 4 bases from J; junction bases left unmatched: 8. CDR3 coding DNA: TGTGCCAGCGCCCTTGGACAGGAAAATCAGCCCCAGCATTTT. Encoded protein: CASALGQENQPQHF.

The gene calls are TRBV27 and TRBJ1-2; 9 positions agree with TRBD1. Germline V gene sequence: CDR1 MNHEY, CDR2 SMNVEV (reference sequence). CDR3 size: 13 residues. Losses at the gene ends were 6 bases for V and 4 bases for J; bases not matched to a gene: 3. CDR3 nucleotide sequence: TGTGCCAGCAGGGGGACAGGGAGCTATGGCTACACCTTC. Encoded protein: CASRGTGSYGYTF.

V and J are TRBV25-1 and TRBJ1-2; 8 positions agree with TRBD1. The CDR3 runs 16 residues. From germline, CDR1 is MGHDK and CDR2 SYGVNS. Trimming took 5 bases from V and 8 from J; bases not matched to a gene: 16. The CDR3 DNA follows: TGTGCCAGCAGTCCCCCAGGAGAGTGGACAGGGTCGGGCTACACCTTC. Translated: CASSPPGEWTGSGYTF.

This clone came up once. This chain connects TRBV2 to TRBJ2-5; tentative D call: TRBD1 (5 bases). This CDR3 contains 15 residues. The V gene's germline CDR1 is SNHLY and CDR2 FYNNEI. The V end was cut by 8 bases, the J end by 2 bases, with 18 bases between. The CDR3 protein is CASGPYWGLQETQYF. CDR3 DNA: TGTGCCAGCGGCCCCTACTGGGGCCTTCAAGAGACCCAGTACTTC.

In DNA, the CDR3 is TGTGCCAGCAGCACCTCAGGGGCCCTGAACACTGAAGCTTTCTTT. This translates into CASSTSGALNTEAFF. J is TRBJ1-1 and V is TRBV9; a possible D gene is TRBD1 (6 bases). This CDR3 has 15 amino acids. CDR1 is SGDLS and CDR2 is YYNGEE in the germline V gene. Trimming took off 4 bases at V and 0 bases at J, with 13 bases between the two ends.

The rearrangement uses TRBV5-1 and TRBJ2-3, with 7 bases aligning to TRBD2. Germline assignment: CDR1 SGHRS and CDR2 YFSETQ. After removal of 0 bases from V and 4 bases from J, the junction contained 5 bases not matched to a gene. There are 15 residues in the CDR3. The CDR3: CASSLGGSTADTQYF. DNA for the CDR3: TGCGCCAGCAGCTTGGGCGGGAGTACCGCAGATACGCAGTATTTT.

This clone showed up just once. The chain combines TRBV6-5 with TRBJ1-3, with D possibly being TRBD1 (5 bases). Germline loops: CDR1 MNHEY, CDR2 SVGAGI. Deletions cut 2 bases from V and 0 bases from J, with 8 bases between. The CDR3 loop spans 15 amino acids. CDR3 region: CASSYGALSGNTIYF. As DNA, the CDR3 is TGTGCCAGCAGTTACGGGGCACTCTCTGGAAACACCATATATTTT.